Listed below are T cell receptor beta chains from one sample, sequenced in a study of blood T cell repertoires in COVID-19. Clones were sequenced by immunoSEQ multiplex PCR, and TCRdb holds only the in-frame ones, with some missing. The sample has 150,000 to 200,000 clones, about 88% seen once. Specimen: peripheral blood. These receptors all stem from a woman older than 75 with acute or convalescent COVID-19. CDR3s include the opening cysteine and the closing phenylalanine or tryptophan. The D gene is left open where the match is weak. A row's size may be missing; if present it is once, few, many or a size class.

j_gene: TRBJ2-3
v_gene: TRBV5-1
abundance: NA
d_gene: NA
CDR3aa: CASSLGASDPDTQYF
CDR3nt: TGCGCCAGCAGCTTGGGGGCTAGCGACCCAGATACGCAGTATTTT

j_gene: TRBJ1-6
v_gene: TRBV30
abundance: NA
d_gene: TRBD1
CDR3aa: CALRTGRLSSYNSPLHF
CDR3nt: TGTGCCTTACGGACAGGGCGACTCAGCTCCTATAATTCACCCCTCCACTTT

j_gene: TRBJ2-5
v_gene: TRBV6-6
abundance: NA
d_gene: TRBD1
CDR3aa: CASSYGTGSSETQYF
CDR3nt: TGTGCCAGCAGTTACGGGACAGGGAGCTCGGAGACCCAGTACTTC

j_gene: TRBJ2-2
v_gene: TRBV11-2
abundance: NA
d_gene: TRBD1
CDR3aa: CASSITGGGELFF
CDR3nt: TGTGCCAGCAGCATAACAGGGGGCGGGGAGCTGTTTTTT

j_gene: TRBJ1-2
v_gene: TRBV11-2
abundance: once
d_gene: NA
CDR3aa: CASSRVGQTPGNYGYTF
CDR3nt: TGTGCCAGCAGCCGCGTCGGACAGACTCCGGGGAACTATGGCTACACCTTC

j_gene: TRBJ2-7
v_gene: TRBV5-1
abundance: NA
d_gene: TRBD2
CDR3aa: CASSLIAGSTYEQYF
CDR3nt: TGCGCCAGCAGCTTGATAGCGGGCTCCACCTACGAGCAGTACTTC

j_gene: TRBJ2-5
v_gene: TRBV5-6
abundance: NA
d_gene: TRBD1
CDR3aa: CASSLENRGPETQYF
CDR3nt: TGTGCCAGCAGCTTAGAGAACAGGGGGCCAGAGACCCAGTACTTC

j_gene: TRBJ1-4
v_gene: TRBV19
abundance: NA
d_gene: TRBD1
CDR3aa: CASTLQGADEKLFF
CDR3nt: TGTGCCAGTACCCTACAGGGGGCGGACGAAAAACTGTTTTTT

j_gene: TRBJ1-5
v_gene: TRBV6-2/TRBV6-3
abundance: NA
d_gene: NA
CDR3aa: CASSSGVHQPQHF
CDR3nt: TGTGCCAGCAGTTCCGGTGTCCATCAGCCCCAGCATTTT

j_gene: TRBJ2-1
v_gene: TRBV7-3
abundance: NA
d_gene: TRBD1
CDR3aa: CASSLTSGTGGNEQFF
CDR3nt: TGTGCCAGCAGCTTAACTTCCGGGACAGGAGGGAATGAGCAGTTCTTC

j_gene: TRBJ2-3
v_gene: TRBV7-9
abundance: NA
d_gene: TRBD1
CDR3aa: CASSRRGRADTQYF
CDR3nt: TGTGCCAGCAGCCGAAGGGGGCGCGCAGATACGCAGTATTTT

j_gene: TRBJ2-1
v_gene: TRBV4-1
abundance: NA
d_gene: TRBD2
CDR3aa: CASSQGSGGYNEQFF
CDR3nt: TGCGCCAGCAGCCAAGGTAGCGGGGGATACAATGAGCAGTTCTTC

j_gene: TRBJ2-1
v_gene: TRBV28
abundance: NA
d_gene: NA
CDR3aa: CASSLSLGLTYNEQFF
CDR3nt: TGTGCCAGCAGTTTATCCCTAGGCCTAACCTACAATGAGCAGTTCTTC

j_gene: TRBJ2-7
v_gene: TRBV4-2
abundance: NA
d_gene: TRBD1
CDR3aa: CASSQAWTGGSHEQYF
CDR3nt: TGTGCCAGCAGCCAAGCTTGGACAGGGGGTTCCCACGAGCAGTACTTC

j_gene: TRBJ2-7
v_gene: TRBV18
abundance: NA
d_gene: TRBD2
CDR3aa: CASSPGLAGGGSYEQYF
CDR3nt: TGTGCCAGCTCACCGGGACTAGCGGGGGGTGGCTCCTACGAGCAGTACTTC

j_gene: TRBJ2-3
v_gene: TRBV5-1
abundance: NA
d_gene: TRBD2
CDR3aa: CASSLTSGTSSTDTQYF
CDR3nt: TGCGCCAGCAGCTTGACTAGCGGGACTTCTAGCACAGATACGCAGTATTTT

j_gene: TRBJ1-1
v_gene: TRBV9
abundance: NA
d_gene: NA
CDR3aa: CASSVVSEAGSEAFF
CDR3nt: TGTGCCAGCAGCGTAGTGTCGGAAGCGGGGTCTGAAGCTTTCTTT

j_gene: TRBJ1-3
v_gene: TRBV6-2/TRBV6-3
abundance: NA
d_gene: TRBD1
CDR3aa: CASSFAPTGGNTIYF
CDR3nt: TGTGCCAGCAGTTTCGCCCCGACAGGGGGAAACACCATATATTTT

j_gene: TRBJ2-7
v_gene: TRBV5-4
abundance: NA
d_gene: NA
CDR3aa: CASSFSGSYEQYF
CDR3nt: TGTGCCAGCAGCTTTTCCGGCTCCTACGAGCAGTACTTC

j_gene: TRBJ2-1
v_gene: TRBV30
abundance: NA
d_gene: NA
CDR3aa: CAWSWAGNPIYNEQFF
CDR3nt: TGTGCCTGGAGTTGGGCAGGGAACCCCATCTACAATGAGCAGTTCTTC

j_gene: TRBJ2-5
v_gene: TRBV19
abundance: NA
d_gene: TRBD2
CDR3aa: CASSIFSGGRQETQYF
CDR3nt: TGTGCCAGTAGTATCTTTAGCGGGGGGCGACAAGAGACCCAGTACTTC

j_gene: TRBJ2-1
v_gene: TRBV5-1
abundance: NA
d_gene: NA
CDR3aa: CASSLVGDNEQFF
CDR3nt: TGCGCCAGCAGCTTGGTGGGAGACAATGAGCAGTTCTTC

j_gene: TRBJ2-7
v_gene: TRBV6-1
abundance: NA
d_gene: NA
CDR3aa: CASSEAVGRARREQYF
CDR3nt: TGTGCCAGCAGTGAAGCAGTAGGCAGGGCCCGCCGAGAGCAGTACTTC

j_gene: TRBJ1-1
v_gene: TRBV6-2/TRBV6-3
abundance: NA
d_gene: NA
CDR3aa: CASSGGKGGGNTEAFF
CDR3nt: TGTGCCAGCAGTGGCGGGAAGGGAGGAGGGAACACTGAAGCTTTCTTT

j_gene: TRBJ2-7
v_gene: TRBV29-1
abundance: NA
d_gene: NA
CDR3aa: CSVGTTGLSYEQYF
CDR3nt: TGCAGCGTTGGTACCACAGGACTATCCTACGAGCAGTACTTC

j_gene: TRBJ2-7
v_gene: TRBV6-5
abundance: NA
d_gene: NA
CDR3aa: CASSSNRGSYEQYF
CDR3nt: TGTGCCAGCAGTTCCAATAGGGGGTCCTACGAGCAGTACTTC

j_gene: TRBJ2-1
v_gene: TRBV7-3
abundance: NA
d_gene: NA
CDR3aa: CASSLLAGEQFF
CDR3nt: TGTGCCAGCAGCCTGCTAGCTGGTGAGCAGTTCTTC

j_gene: TRBJ2-5
v_gene: TRBV5-1
abundance: NA
d_gene: NA
CDR3aa: CASSLSGDMKKETQYF
CDR3nt: TGCGCCAGCAGCTTAAGTGGGGACATGAAGAAAGAGACCCAGTACTTC

j_gene: TRBJ2-5
v_gene: TRBV7-9
abundance: NA
d_gene: NA
CDR3aa: CASSFLGGGAEETQYF
CDR3nt: TGTGCCAGCAGCTTCCTCGGAGGAGGGGCCGAAGAGACCCAGTACTTC

j_gene: TRBJ2-7
v_gene: TRBV3-1/TRBV3-2
abundance: NA
d_gene: NA
CDR3aa: CASSQGPTTYRDEQYF
CDR3nt: TGTGCCAGCAGCCAAGGCCCAACAACTTACAGGGACGAGCAGTACTTC

j_gene: TRBJ2-1
v_gene: TRBV4-1
abundance: NA
d_gene: NA
CDR3aa: CASSQGSGRNNEQFF
CDR3nt: TGCGCCAGCAGCCAAGGGTCAGGGCGTAACAATGAGCAGTTCTTC

j_gene: TRBJ2-2
v_gene: TRBV5-6
abundance: once
d_gene: TRBD1
CDR3aa: CASSLVQGDTGELFF
CDR3nt: TGTGCCAGCAGCTTGGTACAGGGGGACACCGGGGAGCTGTTTTTT

j_gene: TRBJ1-1
v_gene: TRBV20-1
abundance: NA
d_gene: NA
CDR3aa: CSAPGGTEAFF
CDR3nt: TGCAGTGCCCCGGGGGGCACTGAAGCTTTCTTT

j_gene: TRBJ2-7
v_gene: TRBV28
abundance: NA
d_gene: NA
CDR3aa: CASRSTGRVSYEQYF
CDR3nt: TGTGCCAGCAGGTCGACAGGTAGGGTGTCCTACGAGCAGTACTTC

j_gene: TRBJ2-5
v_gene: TRBV7-9
abundance: NA
d_gene: TRBD2
CDR3aa: CASSSQGLASRETQYF
CDR3nt: TGTGCCAGCAGCTCCCAAGGACTAGCCTCGAGAGAGACCCAGTACTTC

j_gene: TRBJ2-5
v_gene: TRBV18
abundance: once
d_gene: TRBD1
CDR3aa: CASSLGQGGETQYF
CDR3nt: TGTGCCAGCTCACTGGGACAGGGCGGTGAGACCCAGTACTTC

j_gene: TRBJ2-1
v_gene: TRBV30
abundance: NA
d_gene: NA
CDR3aa: CAWSIPPSSYNEQFF
CDR3nt: TGTGCCTGGAGTATACCGCCCAGTTCCTACAATGAGCAGTTCTTC

j_gene: TRBJ2-7
v_gene: TRBV7-6
abundance: NA
d_gene: NA
CDR3aa: CASSLAQGHYEQYF
CDR3nt: TGTGCCAGCAGCTTAGCGCAGGGGCACTACGAGCAGTACTTC

j_gene: TRBJ2-3
v_gene: TRBV11-2
abundance: NA
d_gene: NA
CDR3aa: CASSLGGSTDTQYF
CDR3nt: TGTGCCAGCAGCTTGGGCGGGTCCACAGATACGCAGTATTTT

j_gene: TRBJ2-1
v_gene: TRBV6-5
abundance: NA
d_gene: TRBD2
CDR3aa: CASSFLTAGGTNEQFF
CDR3nt: TGTGCCAGCAGTTTCCTGACAGCGGGGGGCACCAATGAGCAGTTCTTC

j_gene: TRBJ2-5
v_gene: TRBV3-1/TRBV3-2
abundance: NA
d_gene: TRBD1
CDR3aa: CASSQVSDRGRGVKGETQYF
CDR3nt: TGTGCCAGCAGCCAAGTCTCGGACAGGGGGCGAGGGGTCAAAGGAGAGACCCAGTACTTC

j_gene: TRBJ1-3
v_gene: TRBV3-1/TRBV3-2
abundance: few
d_gene: TRBD1
CDR3aa: CASKGDRAGNTIYF
CDR3nt: TGTGCCAGCAAGGGGGACAGGGCTGGAAACACCATATATTTT

j_gene: TRBJ1-2
v_gene: TRBV7-9
abundance: NA
d_gene: TRBD1
CDR3aa: CASTLTGDNYGYTF
CDR3nt: TGTGCCAGCACCCTAACAGGGGACAACTATGGCTACACCTTC